This entry lists 12 T cell receptor beta chains sequenced from one sample in a study of tumor-infiltrating lymphocytes in primary liver carcinoma. Blood RNA originated from unsorted whole blood, with germline DNA additionally extracted. TCR beta cDNA was made from roughly 500 ng total RNA with a constant-region primer. ARM-PCR was slightly modified, and three nested multiplex PCR rounds with it gave rise to the TCR beta libraries. It was with TRBV1-TRBV30 forward primers and a C-beta reverse primer that the first two PCR rounds were run, at about 9 cycles each. One entry per CDR3 protein results from TCRdb running MiXCR on the multiplex PCR reads. Of fewer than 350,000 distinct CDR3 sequences detected, 65% appear once; the ten largest clones hold roughly 9%. Specimen: peripheral blood. These receptors were obtained from a man aged 40-50 years with primary liver carcinoma and hepatitis B virus infection.

Of note for this clonotype: A much larger clone differs from this one at a single base, so this may be a read error. The J gene is TRBJ2-7, the V gene TRBV29-1, with 14 bases matching TRBD2. This CDR3 contains 15 residues. The germline CDR1 and CDR2 sequences are SQVTM and ANQGSEA. The CDR3 nucleotides read TGCACCCAAGGGACTAGCGGGAGTAGGGACTACGAGCGGTACTTC. Protein product: CTQGTSGSRDYERYF.

The sample holds one count of this clonotype. It may be a read error: a sequence one base away is much more abundant. The CDR3 end shows no conserved phenylalanine or tryptophan, and so a read error is likely. The chain carries TRBV4-1 and TRBJ2-7; D perhaps matches TRBD2 (5 bases). The germline CDR1 and CDR2 sequences are MGHRA and YSYEKL. There are 15 residues in the CDR3. Trimming took off 2 bases at V and 0 bases at J, with 11 bases between the two ends. CDR3 sequence: CASSQPGEGSYEQYL. The CDR3 DNA follows: TGCGCCAGCAGCCAACCCGGGGAAGGCTCCTACGAGCAGTACTTA.

Notes on this clonotype: A junction end diverges from the germline sequence, so it may reflect a read error. The CDR3 bases are TGTGCTAGCTCACGGGAACAGGGCGGGCAGCCCCAGCATTTT. It encodes CASSREQGGQPQHF. The rearrangement links TRBV18 to TRBJ1-5; D is possibly TRBD1 (6 bases). The CDR3 contains 14 residues. Per the germline V gene, CDR1 is KGHSH and CDR2 is LQKENI.

In regard to this clonotype: The junction shows a germline mismatch at one end, possibly a read error. V and J are TRBV29-1 and TRBJ1-2; D possibly corresponds to TRBD1 (6 bases). Looked up from germline, CDR1 is SQVTM and CDR2 is ANQGSEA. The CDR3 runs to 13 residues. DNA for the CDR3: TGTAGCGTTGAAGAGATGACAGGCTCGGGAAACACCTTC. This codes for CSVEEMTGSGNTF.

Of note for this clonotype: A much larger clonotype is one base distant, so this may be a read error. The chain recombines TRBV10-2 with TRBJ1-2; no definite D call. This CDR3 contains 12 residues. Trimming left V 8 bases short and J 10 bases short, with 17 bases between. Germline V lookup: CDR1 WSHSY, CDR2 SAAADI. The CDR3 nucleotides are TGCGCCAGCTCGGGCGCTGCGGGTGACTACACCTTC. It specifies CASSGAAGDYTF.

As regards this clonotype: This may come from a read error, since a much larger clone is one base off. The rearrangement links TRBV28 to TRBJ1-2; the D gene is possibly TRBD1 (6 bases). CDR1 and CDR2 (germline): MDHEN, SYDVKM. The V end lost 2 bases, the J end lost 7 bases, and 11 bases lay between the germline ends. The CDR3 covers 13 residues. Here the CDR3 DNA reads TGTGCCAGCAGTTTACGGGGGGCGCGTGGCTACACCTTC. Translated: CASSLRGARGYTF.

With respect to this clonotype: One end of the junction does not line up with germline, which may come from a read error. The chain couples TRBV28 to TRBJ2-7, with D uncertain. This CDR3 is 14 amino acids long. CDR1 and CDR2 from the germline V gene are MDHEN and SYDVKM. The CDR3 region is CASSPLADQRVGCF. The CDR3 DNA reads TGTGCCAGCAGTCCCCTGGCGGACCAGAGAGTCGGGTGCTTC.

A single count supports this clonotype. The gene calls are TRBV1 and TRBJ2-7; the DNA was not compared with TRBD1, the D call given in the table. TRBV1 has pseudogene status. The CDR3 consists of 15 residues. Here the CDR3 reads CTISHLQGSLYEQYF. The CDR3 DNA reads TGCACCATCAGCCACTTACAGGGTTCCCTTTACGAGCAGTACTTC.

As concerns this clonotype: Mismatch with germline at one junction end may stem from a read error. The chain uses TRBV11-2 and TRBJ2-3; TRBD2 is a possible D gene (5 bases). Germline V gene data show CDR1 as SGHAT and CDR2 as FQNNGV. The CDR3 extends over 14 amino acids. The CDR3 DNA is TGTGCCGGCAGCCTATGGACTGACACAGATACGCAGTATTTT. Its translation is CAGSLWTDTDTQYF.

This clonotype was recorded at least ten times. The chain links TRBV6-5 to TRBJ2-5; 14 nucleotides match TRBD2. With V trimmed by 7 bases and J by 4 bases, 5 bases remained unmatched. Germline V gene sequence: CDR1 MNHEY, CDR2 SVGAGI. This CDR3 is 15 amino acids long. CDR3 amino acids: CASTSGLAGVETQYF. The CDR3 DNA is TGTGCCAGCACCTCGGGACTAGCGGGAGTAGAGACCCAGTACTTC.

About this clonotype itself: The germline gene is not matched at one end of the junction; a read error may be the cause. The rearrangement uses TRBV2 and TRBJ2-2, with D unclear. The CDR3 is 13 residues long. CDR1 is SNHLY and CDR2 is FYNNEI in the germline V gene. In DNA, the CDR3 is TGTGCCGGCAGTGAACGGCAGGCCGGGGAGCTGTTTTTT. It specifies CAGSERQAGELFF.

The chain carries TRBV6-5 and TRBJ2-1; possibly TRBD1 for D (5 bases). The V end was cut by 6 bases, the J end by 9 bases, with 21 bases between. CDR1 and CDR2 (germline): MNHEY, SVGAGI. This CDR3 region has 15 residues. CDR3 DNA sequence: TGTGCCAGCAGGAGGAGACAGATTGAAACGAGTGAGCAGTTCTTC. The encoded protein is CASRRRQIETSEQFF.